This T cell receptor beta chain came from a study of blood T cells in healthy people across ages. Findings of the study overall: Underestimates were what the diversity estimates from one million T cells were considered to be.

The CDR3 spans 15 residues. CDR1 MDHEN and CDR2 SYDVKM come from the germline V gene. V lost 9 bases and J lost 7; bases outside the gene matches: 13. To note about this clonotype: What it recognizes is unknown.

A second about 7 to 12 cycle PCR used barcoded and J-beta primers. TCRdb processed the 5' RACE reads anew with MiXCR; each CDR3 protein has one entry. This table has about 780,000 distinct CDR3 sequences, about 42% appearing once. This clonotype was sampled from a man at least 80 years old in good health. The sequenced material came from blood. This chain links TRBV28 with TRBJ2-1; 9 bases agree with TRBD2. The CDR3 DNA sequence: TGTGCCAGTCTCTCAGGGGGGACTAGCTTGAATGAGCAGTTCTTC. Translating it yields CASLSGGTSLNEQFF.